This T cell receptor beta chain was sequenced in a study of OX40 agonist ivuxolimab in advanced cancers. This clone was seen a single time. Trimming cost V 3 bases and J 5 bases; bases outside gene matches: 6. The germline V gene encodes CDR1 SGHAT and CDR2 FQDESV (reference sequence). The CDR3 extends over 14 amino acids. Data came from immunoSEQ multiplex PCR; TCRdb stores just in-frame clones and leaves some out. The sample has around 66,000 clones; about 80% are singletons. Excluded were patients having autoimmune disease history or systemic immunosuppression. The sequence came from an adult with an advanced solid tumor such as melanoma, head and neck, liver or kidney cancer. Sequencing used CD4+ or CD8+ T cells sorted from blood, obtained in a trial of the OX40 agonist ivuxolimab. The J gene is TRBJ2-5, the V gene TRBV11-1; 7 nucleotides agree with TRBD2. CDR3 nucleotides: TGTGCCAGCAGCTTCGACCTAGCGGTTGAGACCCAGTACTTC. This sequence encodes CASSFDLAVETQYF.